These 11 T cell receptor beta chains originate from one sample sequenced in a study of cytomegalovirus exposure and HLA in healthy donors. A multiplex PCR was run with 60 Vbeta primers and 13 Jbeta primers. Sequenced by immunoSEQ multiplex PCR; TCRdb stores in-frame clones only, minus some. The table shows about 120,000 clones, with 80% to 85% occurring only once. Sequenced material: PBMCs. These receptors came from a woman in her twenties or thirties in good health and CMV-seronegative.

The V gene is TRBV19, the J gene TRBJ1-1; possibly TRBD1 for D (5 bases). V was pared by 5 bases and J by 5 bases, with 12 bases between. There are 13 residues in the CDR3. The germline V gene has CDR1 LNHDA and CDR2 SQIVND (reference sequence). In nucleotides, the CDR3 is TGTGCCAGTAGTCCCCGGGGGGTTACTGAAGCTTTCTTT. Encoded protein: CASSPRGVTEAFF.

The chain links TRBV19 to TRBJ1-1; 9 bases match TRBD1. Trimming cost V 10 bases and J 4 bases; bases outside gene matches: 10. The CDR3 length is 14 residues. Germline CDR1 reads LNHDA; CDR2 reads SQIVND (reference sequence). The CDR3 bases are TGTGCCACCCAAGCCCCGACAGGGGGCACTGAAGCTTTCTTT. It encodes CATQAPTGGTEAFF. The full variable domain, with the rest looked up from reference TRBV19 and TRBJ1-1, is DGGITQSPKYLFRKEGQNVTLSCEQNLNHDAMYWYRQDPGQGLRLIYYSQIVNDFQKGDIAEGYSVSREKKESFPLTVTSAQKNPTAFYLCATQAPTGGTEAFFGQGTRLTVV.

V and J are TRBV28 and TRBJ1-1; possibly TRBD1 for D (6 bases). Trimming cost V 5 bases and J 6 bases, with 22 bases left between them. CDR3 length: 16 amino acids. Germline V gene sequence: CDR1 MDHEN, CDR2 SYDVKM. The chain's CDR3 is CASSPISQGRGAEAFF. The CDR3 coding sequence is TGTGCCAGCAGTCCAATATCGCAGGGGAGGGGCGCTGAAGCTTTCTTT.

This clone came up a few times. CDR3 loop: CASRLADHEQYF. The CDR3 DNA reads as TGCGCCAGCAGACTAGCGGACCACGAGCAGTACTTC. This rearrangement joins TRBV10-2 to TRBJ2-7; 8 positions agree with TRBD2. V was clipped by 6 bases and J by 5 bases; unmatched bases: 3. The germline gives CDR1 WSHSY, CDR2 SAAADI. The CDR3 is made up of 12 amino acids.

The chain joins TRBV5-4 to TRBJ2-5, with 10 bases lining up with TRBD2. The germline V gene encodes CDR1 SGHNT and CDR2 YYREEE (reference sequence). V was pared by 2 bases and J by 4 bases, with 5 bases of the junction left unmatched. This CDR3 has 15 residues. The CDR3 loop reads CASSLKREGRETQYF. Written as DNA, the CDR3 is TGTGCCAGCAGCTTAAAGCGGGAGGGGAGAGAGACCCAGTACTTC.

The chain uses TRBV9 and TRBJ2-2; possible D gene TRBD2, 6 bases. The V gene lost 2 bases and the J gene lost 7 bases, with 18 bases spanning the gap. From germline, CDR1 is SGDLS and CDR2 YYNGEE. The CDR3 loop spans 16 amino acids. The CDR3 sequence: CASSVGSAGGGGELFF. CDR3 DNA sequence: TGTGCCAGCAGCGTCGGTAGTGCCGGGGGTGGCGGGGAGCTGTTTTTT.

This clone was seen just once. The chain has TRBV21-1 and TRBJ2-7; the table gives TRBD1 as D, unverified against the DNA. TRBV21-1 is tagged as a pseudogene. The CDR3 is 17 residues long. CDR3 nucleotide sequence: TGTGCCAGCAGCAAAAGAAGGGACAGGATTTATACCTACGAGCAGTACTTC. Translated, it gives CASSKRRDRIYTYEQYF.

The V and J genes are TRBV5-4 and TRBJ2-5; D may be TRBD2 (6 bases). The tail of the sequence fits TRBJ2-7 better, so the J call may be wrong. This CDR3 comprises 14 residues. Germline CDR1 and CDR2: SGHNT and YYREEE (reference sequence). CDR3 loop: CASSLEASAYEQYF. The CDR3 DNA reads TGTGCCAGCAGCTTGGAGGCTAGCGCGTACGAGCAGTACTTC.

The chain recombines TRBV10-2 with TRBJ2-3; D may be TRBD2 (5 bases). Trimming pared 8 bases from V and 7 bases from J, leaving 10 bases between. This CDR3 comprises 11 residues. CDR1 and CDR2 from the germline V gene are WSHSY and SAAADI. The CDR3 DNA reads TGCGCCAGCTTACTCGGGAATACGCAGTATTTT. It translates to CASLLGNTQYF.

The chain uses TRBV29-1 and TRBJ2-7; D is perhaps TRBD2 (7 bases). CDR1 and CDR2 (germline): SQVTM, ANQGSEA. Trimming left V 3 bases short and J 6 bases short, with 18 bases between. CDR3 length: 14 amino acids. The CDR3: CSVEKGEGVGEQYF. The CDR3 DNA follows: TGCAGCGTTGAGAAGGGGGAGGGGGTCGGCGAGCAGTACTTC.

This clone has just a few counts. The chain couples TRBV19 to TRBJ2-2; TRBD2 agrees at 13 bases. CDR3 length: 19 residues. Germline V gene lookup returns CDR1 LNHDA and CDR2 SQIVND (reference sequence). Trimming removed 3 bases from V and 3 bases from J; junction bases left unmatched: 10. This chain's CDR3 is CASSIGQGGLAGYTGELFF. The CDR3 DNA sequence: TGTGCCAGTAGTATCGGCCAGGGGGGACTAGCGGGATACACCGGGGAGCTGTTTTTT.